The T cell receptor (beta chain) described here comes from a study of identifying expanded T cells in peripheral blood. Healthy donors had no documented immune events, such as infections, while sampled. Comment on this clone: Antigen unknown.

Clones were sequenced by immunoSEQ multiplex PCR, and TCRdb holds only the in-frame ones, with some missing. The table has approximately 120,000 clones, around 89% seen once; the top ten hold 7.5% to 9.5%. Overall study results and limits: Two-week clone count variance significantly increased as total template count grew. Over about two and four weeks, about 15 and 19 clones changed, versus approximately 1.1 between replicates.

This CDR3 contains 13 residues. V lost 8 bases and J lost 6, with 14 bases in between. Looked up from germline, CDR1 is MNHNY and CDR2 is SVGAGI (reference sequence). The clonotype was recovered from a person aged 18 to 69 in good health. The gene calls are TRBV6-6 and TRBJ1-5; tentative D call: TRBD1 (5 bases). What was sequenced was blood. The CDR3 loop is CASGQPGGQPQHF. CDR3 bases: TGTGCCAGCGGGCAACCTGGGGGTCAGCCCCAGCATTTT.